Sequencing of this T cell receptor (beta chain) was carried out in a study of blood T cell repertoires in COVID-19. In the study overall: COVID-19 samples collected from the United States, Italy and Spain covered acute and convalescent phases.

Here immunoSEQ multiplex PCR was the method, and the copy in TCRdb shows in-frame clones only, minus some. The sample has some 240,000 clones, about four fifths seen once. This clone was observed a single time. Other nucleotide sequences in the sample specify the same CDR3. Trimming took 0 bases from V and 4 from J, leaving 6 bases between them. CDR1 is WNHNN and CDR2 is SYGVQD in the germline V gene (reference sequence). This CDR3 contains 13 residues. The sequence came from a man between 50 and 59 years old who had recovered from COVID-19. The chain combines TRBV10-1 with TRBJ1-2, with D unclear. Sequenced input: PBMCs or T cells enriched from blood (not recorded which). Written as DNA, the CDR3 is TGCGCCAGCAGTGAGTCCGGGTCCTATGGCTACACCTTC. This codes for CASSESGSYGYTF.